This is a list of T cell receptor beta chains from one sample in a study of T cell responses to AZD1222 COVID-19 vaccine. This table comes from immunoSEQ multiplex PCR, and its TCRdb copy is limited to in-frame clones, with some not included. The table lists 75,000 or so clones, approximately 90% of them singletons. The specimen comprised peripheral blood, sampled 28 days after the second AZD1222 dose. These receptors all come from an adult who received the AZD1222 COVID-19 vaccine. Each CDR3 is given with its conserved first and last residue. D genes are given only for firm matches. Not every row has a clone size; where given, it reads once, few, many or a size class.

clone size	V gene	D gene	J gene	CDR3 DNA	CDR3 protein
NA	TRBV5-1	NA	TRBJ1-2	TGCGCCAGCAGCTTGGGCAGTACAACCTTTGATGGCTACACCTTC	CASSLGSTTFDGYTF
once	TRBV18	NA	TRBJ2-5	TGTGCCAGCTCACCAAACAGCCAAGAGACCCAGTACTTC	CASSPNSQETQYF
NA	TRBV28	NA	TRBJ2-7	TGTGCCAGCAGTTTAAACTCCTACGAGCAGTACTTC	CASSLNSYEQYF
few	TRBV3-1/TRBV3-2	TRBD1	TRBJ1-1	TGTGCCAGCAGCCGTCAAGGGGGCCAAACTGAAGCTTTCTTT	CASSRQGGQTEAFF
NA	TRBV7-9	NA	TRBJ1-1	TGTGCCAGCAGCTGGACGAGCGCCCTGAACACTGAAGCTTTCTTT	CASSWTSALNTEAFF
NA	TRBV28	TRBD2	TRBJ2-7	TGTGCCAGCAGTGGGACTAGCGGGAGGACCTACGAGCAGTACTTC	CASSGTSGRTYEQYF
NA	TRBV27	NA	TRBJ2-2	TGTGCCAGCAGTTTATCGAGAGACAGTTTTGGCGGGGAGCTGTTTTTT	CASSLSRDSFGGELFF
NA	TRBV21-1	NA	TRBJ2-7	TGTGCCAGGACGGACGGGTTCGACTACGAGCAGTACTTC	CARTDGFDYEQYF
NA	TRBV7-8	NA	TRBJ1-5	TGTGCCAGCAGCTTAGCTCGGGGAGGTCAGCCCCAGCATTTT	CASSLARGGQPQHF
NA	TRBV6-5	TRBD2	TRBJ2-1	TGTGCCAGCAGCAGCGGGAGTGGGTCCTACAATGAGCAGTTCTTC	CASSSGSGSYNEQFF
NA	TRBV30	NA	TRBJ2-2	TGTGCCTGGAGTGCGGGAATCAACACCGGGGAGCTGTTTTTT	CAWSAGINTGELFF
NA	TRBV6-5	TRBD1	TRBJ1-1	TGTGCCAGCAGTTACAGGGGGCAAGACACTGAAGCTTTCTTT	CASSYRGQDTEAFF
once	TRBV13	NA	TRBJ2-7	TGTGCCAGCAGCTCAGGGGACTCGGCGTACGAGCAGTACTTC	CASSSGDSAYEQYF
NA	TRBV9	TRBD2	TRBJ2-2	TGTGCCAGCTTGGGAACTAGCGGGAGAGGTGCCGGGGAGCTGTTTTTT	CASLGTSGRGAGELFF
NA	TRBV5-1	TRBD2	TRBJ2-1	TGCGCCAGCAGCCCAGCAACTAGCGGGACTTACAATGAGCAGTTCTTC	CASSPATSGTYNEQFF
NA	TRBV11-3	NA	TRBJ2-1	TGTGCCAGCAGCTTAAGTCAATACAATGAGCAGTTCTTC	CASSLSQYNEQFF
NA	TRBV20-1	NA	TRBJ1-6	TGCAGTGCTAGAGACGCGGTCGCCCTCCACTTT	CSARDAVALHF
NA	TRBV19	TRBD2	TRBJ2-7	TGTGCCAGTAGTCCGGAGACTAGCGGGAGAGCCGAGCAGTACTTC	CASSPETSGRAEQYF
NA	TRBV27	NA	TRBJ1-5	TGTGCCAGCAGTTTTTTCTTTGGGGGGCCGGAGCCCCAGCATTTT	CASSFFFGGPEPQHF
NA	TRBV18	TRBD1	TRBJ2-3	TGTGCCAGCTCGGGGAGACAGGGCAGCACAGATACGCAGTATTTT	CASSGRQGSTDTQYF
once	TRBV5-5	NA	TRBJ2-3	TGTGCCAGCAGCTTATTGGTGGCAGGAGGTTTGAATACGCAGTATTTT	CASSLLVAGGLNTQYF
NA	TRBV9	NA	TRBJ2-1	TGTGCCAGCAGCGTAGCAGTGGGACCCTACAATGAGCAGTTCTTC	CASSVAVGPYNEQFF
NA	TRBV7-9	TRBD1	TRBJ1-3	TGTGCCAGCAGCTTACCGACAGGGGGCATAGGAAACACCATATATTTT	CASSLPTGGIGNTIYF
NA	TRBV3-1/TRBV3-2	TRBD1	TRBJ1-5	TGTGCCAGCAGCCAAGCGGCCTCAGGGGGTCAGCCCCAGCATTTT	CASSQAASGGQPQHF
NA	TRBV28	TRBD1	TRBJ1-2	TGTGCCAGCAGTCGCGGACAGGGGAGTTACACCTTC	CASSRGQGSYTF
NA	TRBV24-1	NA	TRBJ1-4	TGTGCCACCTCCGCATCCGGGATAAAAGAAAAACTGTTTTTT	CATSASGIKEKLFF
NA	TRBV18	TRBD1	TRBJ1-6	TGTGCCAGCTCACCACAGGGACAGGTTCCAACTTCACCCCTCCACTTT	CASSPQGQVPTSPLHF
NA	TRBV2	TRBD2	TRBJ2-3	TGTGCCAGCAGGGCACCCGCGGGGGAAGGGGGCACAGATACGCAGTATTTT	CASRAPAGEGGTDTQYF
NA	TRBV27	NA	TRBJ1-4	TGTGCCAGCAGAACCTTTGGGGAAAAACTGTTTTTT	CASRTFGEKLFF
once	TRBV19	TRBD2	TRBJ2-1	TGTGCCAGCACTAGCGGGAGCTTCAATGAGCAGTTCTTC	CASTSGSFNEQFF
NA	TRBV18	NA	TRBJ2-1	TGTGCCAGCTCACCAATAGGGAAGGCAGGCCCCTACAATGAGCAGTTCTTC	CASSPIGKAGPYNEQFF
NA	TRBV30	NA	TRBJ1-5	TGTGCCTGGAGTGTGTCCAGGATTAATCAGCCCCAGCATTTT	CAWSVSRINQPQHF
NA	TRBV19	NA	TRBJ1-2	TGTGCCAGTAGACCCCAGGGAACTAACTATGGCTACACCTTC	CASRPQGTNYGYTF
NA	TRBV20-1	TRBD2	TRBJ2-7	TGCAGTGCTAGTAGGCGGGAGGGCAAAAACGAGCAGTACTTC	CSASRREGKNEQYF
NA	TRBV24-1	NA	TRBJ2-7	TGTGCCACCAGTGATTTTGACCCATTCCCCTCCTACGAGCAGTACTTC	CATSDFDPFPSYEQYF
NA	TRBV30	NA	TRBJ2-2	TGTGCCTGGAAGCTGCTTAACACCGGGGAGCTGTTTTTT	CAWKLLNTGELFF
NA	TRBV11-2	NA	TRBJ2-3	TGTGCCAGCAGCCAGGGGAGGGGGCGGATAGATACGCAGTATTTT	CASSQGRGRIDTQYF
NA	TRBV6-4	NA	TRBJ1-6	TGTGCCAGCAGGGAAGGCAGGAACAATTCACCCCTCCACTTT	CASREGRNNSPLHF
NA	TRBV27	NA	TRBJ1-1	TGTGCCAGCAGTTTACGAGGGGGGTCTGAAGCTTTCTTT	CASSLRGGSEAFF
NA	TRBV27	TRBD2	TRBJ2-5	TGTGCCAGCAGTCTCCGGACTAGCGGGGAGACCCAGTACTTC	CASSLRTSGETQYF
NA	TRBV27	NA	TRBJ1-6	TGTGCCAGCAGCCGGGGCAGTGCGAATTCACCCCTCCACTTT	CASSRGSANSPLHF
NA	TRBV7-6	NA	TRBJ2-7	TGTGCCAGCAGCCAAGGTTGGGAGCAGTACTTC	CASSQGWEQYF
NA	TRBV27	NA	TRBJ1-6	TGTGCCAGCAGTTTATACCCGGGGGGGAACAATTCACCCCTCCACTTT	CASSLYPGGNNSPLHF
few	TRBV19	NA	TRBJ2-4	TGTGCCAGTAGTATAGAGGGGGGGCGCACAAACATTCAGTACTTC	CASSIEGGRTNIQYF
NA	TRBV7-2	NA	TRBJ2-1	TGTGCCAGCAGCTTAGCATTTAGGGGAAATGAGCAGTTCTTC	CASSLAFRGNEQFF
NA	TRBV20-1	TRBD2	TRBJ2-1	TGCAGTGCTAGTCGGGGGGACCTAGGCAATGAGCAGTTCTTC	CSASRGDLGNEQFF